A single T cell receptor beta chain is shown here with its context. The antigen is undetermined. The sample comes from a study of cytomegalovirus exposure and HLA in healthy donors. Background on the study: The early release's HLA-typed donors yielded 78 million or so unique TCRs.

A multiplex PCR was run with 60 Vbeta primers and 13 Jbeta primers. The protocol was immunoSEQ multiplex PCR, while the TCRdb copy is restricted to in-frame clones and leaves out a portion. The table lists 100,000 to 150,000 clones, approximately 80% of them singletons. Study-wide findings and caveats: Cytomegalovirus-associated status was assigned to about 150 TCR beta chains.

This CDR3 is 15 amino acids long. V shed 1 base and J shed 4 bases, with 13 bases lying between them. Per the germline V gene, CDR1 is SGHTA and CDR2 is FQGTGA. Sample: PBMCs. The rearrangement uses TRBV7-3 and TRBJ1-1; a possible D gene is TRBD1 (5 bases). The TCR originated in a male donor in good health and CMV-seropositive. The CDR3 here is CASSLIGASSTEAFF. In DNA form, the CDR3 reads TGTGCCAGCAGCTTAATAGGGGCGAGTAGCACTGAAGCTTTCTTT.